Detailed here is one T cell receptor beta chain. The trim removed 3 bases at V and 4 bases at J, leaving 9 bases unmatched. There are 15 residues in the CDR3. Germline CDR1 SGDLS, CDR2 YYNGEE. TCRdb's table, derived via immunoSEQ multiplex PCR, lists solely in-frame clones and lacks some. The table has about 160,000 clones, roughly 95% seen once. The sample comes from a study of control samples from healthy donors and cancer patients. Sequencing was performed on blood. This chain joins TRBV9 and TRBJ1-1, with 7 bases fitting TRBD1. This clonotype originated in a woman between 25 and 40 years old in good health. CDR3 coding DNA: TGTGCCAGCAGCGCTCAGACAGGGTTGGGCACTGAAGCTTTCTTT. Protein sequence: CASSAQTGLGTEAFF.